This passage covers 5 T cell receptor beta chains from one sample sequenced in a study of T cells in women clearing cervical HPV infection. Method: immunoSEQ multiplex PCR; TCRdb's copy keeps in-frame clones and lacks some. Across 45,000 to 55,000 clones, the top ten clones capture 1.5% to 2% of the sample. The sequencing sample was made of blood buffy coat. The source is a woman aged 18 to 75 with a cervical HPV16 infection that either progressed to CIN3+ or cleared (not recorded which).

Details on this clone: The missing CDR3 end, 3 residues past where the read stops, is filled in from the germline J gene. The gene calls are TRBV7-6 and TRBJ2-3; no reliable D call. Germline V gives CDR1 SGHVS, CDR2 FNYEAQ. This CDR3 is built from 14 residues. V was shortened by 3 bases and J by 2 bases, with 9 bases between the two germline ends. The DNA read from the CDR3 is TGTGCCAGCAGCTTCGCTAGTATCACAGATACG. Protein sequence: CASSFASITDT. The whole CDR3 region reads CASSFASITDTQYF.

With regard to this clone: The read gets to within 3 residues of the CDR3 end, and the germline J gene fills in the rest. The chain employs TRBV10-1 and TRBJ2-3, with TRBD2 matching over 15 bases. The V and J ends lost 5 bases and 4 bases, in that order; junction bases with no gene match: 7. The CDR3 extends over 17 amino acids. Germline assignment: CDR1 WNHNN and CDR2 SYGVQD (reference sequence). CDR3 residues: CASSSYGLAGGPDTQYF. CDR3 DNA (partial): TGCGCCAGCAGTAGCTACGGACTAGCGGGAGGGCCAGATACG.

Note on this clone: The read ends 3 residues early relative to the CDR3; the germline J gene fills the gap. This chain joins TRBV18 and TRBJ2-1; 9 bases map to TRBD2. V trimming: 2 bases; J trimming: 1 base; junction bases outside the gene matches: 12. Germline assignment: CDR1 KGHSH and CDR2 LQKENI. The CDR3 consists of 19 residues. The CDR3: CASSPTNLGLAVSYNEQFF. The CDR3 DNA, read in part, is TGTGCCAGCTCACCAACAAATTTGGGACTAGCCGTGTCCTACAATGAG.

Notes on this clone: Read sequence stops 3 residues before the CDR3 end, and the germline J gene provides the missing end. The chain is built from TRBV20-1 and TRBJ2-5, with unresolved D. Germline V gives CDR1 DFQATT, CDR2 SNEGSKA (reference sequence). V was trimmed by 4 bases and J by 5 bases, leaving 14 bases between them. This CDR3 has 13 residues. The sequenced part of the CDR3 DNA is TGCAGTGCTATGATACGCGGCGGTGAGACC. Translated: CSAMIRGGET. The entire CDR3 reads CSAMIRGGETQYF.

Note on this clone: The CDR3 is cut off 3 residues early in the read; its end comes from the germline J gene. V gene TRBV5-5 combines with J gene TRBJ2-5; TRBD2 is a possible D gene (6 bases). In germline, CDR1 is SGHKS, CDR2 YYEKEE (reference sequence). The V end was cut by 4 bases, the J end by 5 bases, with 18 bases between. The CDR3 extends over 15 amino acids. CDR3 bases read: TGTGCCAGCAGCACCGGAGGGGCACGGGGGGAGACC. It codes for CASSTGGARGET. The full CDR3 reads CASSTGGARGETQYF.